This T cell receptor beta chain is drawn from a study of T cell repertoires in cytomegalovirus infection. Background on the study: Newly reported HLA-C-restricted and thoroughly characterized HLA-B-restricted CMV epitopes were employed. Public TCR beta signatures provided an indication of both CMV infection and a matching HLA type. Whole-study results and caveats: Dominating the ex vivo response were HLA-C-restricted CMV-specific TCR beta clonotypes. Carriage of CMV together with the relevant HLA was identifiable through cumulative public TCR beta family frequency.

With V trimmed by 2 bases and J by 5 bases, 7 bases remained unmatched. From germline, CDR1 is LNHDA and CDR2 SQIVND (reference sequence). CDR3 length: 16 residues. TCRdb itself ran the reads through MiXCR, one entry per CDR3 protein. The data hold fewer than 70,000 distinct CDR3 sequences, with 25% to 30% observed a single time. Of note for this clonotype: Its matching antigen is unknown.

The sequence derives from a human donor in good health (CMV status not recorded). Some clones in this sample may be carry-over from other donors' samples. Here the sequenced sample was CD8+ T cells from cultured PBMCs, taken from culture after CMV antigen stimulation. The chain couples TRBV19 to TRBJ2-5, with 11 nucleotides matching TRBD2. The CDR3 nucleotides read TGTGCCAGTAGTATAAAGACTAGCGGGATGATGGAGACCCAGTACTTC. Translating gives CASSIKTSGMMETQYF.